A selection of T cell receptor beta chains follows, all from one sample in a study of identical twins. TCRdb analysed the 5' RACE reads with MiXCR anew, one entry per CDR3 protein. The sample has around 240,000 distinct CDR3 sequences; roughly a tenth are singletons. The sequenced material came from memory T cells sorted from blood. The receptors were gathered from a man over 45 in good health. Both conserved end residues are part of each CDR3. Each record gives: V gene, J gene, D gene, clone size, CDR3 DNA, CDR3 protein. A D gene is named only where the DNA matches it firmly. Clone size appears in some rows only: once, few, many, or a class for an expanded clone.

>TRBV27|TRBJ2-2|TRBD1|many
TGTGCCAGCAGTATGCACCGGGACAGGGGAAACACCGGGGAGCTGTTTTTT
CASSMHRDRGNTGELFF
>TRBV27|TRBJ2-7|TRBD1|many
TGTGCCAGCATGCCGGCAGGGGGTGCCTACGAGCAGTACTTC
CASMPAGGAYEQYF
>TRBV7-8|TRBJ2-4|TRBD2|few
TGTGCCAGCAGCTTAGTAGAACTAGCGGGGGGACGGGTAGCCAAAAACATTCAGTACTTC
CASSLVELAGGRVAKNIQYF
>TRBV2|TRBJ1-3|-|-
TGTGCCAGCGAAGCAGGGATATATGGAAACACCATATATTTT
CASEAGIYGNTIYF
>TRBV5-1|TRBJ2-7|-|many
TGCGCCAGCAGCGGGGGGACAGTTCCCTACGAGCAGTACTTC
CASSGGTVPYEQYF
>TRBV6-2/TRBV6-3|TRBJ2-5|-|-
TGTGCCAGCAGTTCGTCTAGAGAGACCCAGTACTTC
CASSSSRETQYF
>TRBV14|TRBJ2-7|-|-
TGTGCCAGCAGCCAAGGGCCCGGGGTCGAGCAGTACTTC
CASSQGPGVEQYF
>TRBV20-1|TRBJ2-2|-|many
TGCAGTGCTAGAGTACCAGAGTCGGGCGGGGAGCTGTTTTTT
CSARVPESGGELFF
>TRBV27|TRBJ2-5|TRBD1|few
TGTGCCAGCAGCGATAGGACAGGGCCATTGCGAGAGACCCAGTACTTC
CASSDRTGPLRETQYF
>TRBV6-4|TRBJ1-1|-|-
TGTGCCAGCAGTGTCTCGATAAACACTGAAGCTTTCTTT
CASSVSINTEAFF
>TRBV12-3/TRBV12-4|TRBJ2-4|-|many
TGTGCCAGCAGTGCTGCAGCGGCCAAAAACATTCAGTACTTC
CASSAAAAKNIQYF
>TRBV2|TRBJ2-7|-|-
TGTGCCAGCAGTGGAGGATTCAGCTCCTACGAGCAGTACTTC
CASSGGFSSYEQYF
>TRBV3-1|TRBJ2-1|TRBD2|many
TGTGCCAGCAGCCAAGACCCTAGCGGGAGGGCCTACAATGAGCAGTTCTTC
CASSQDPSGRAYNEQFF
>TRBV12-3/TRBV12-4|TRBJ2-7|TRBD1|many
TGTGCCAGCAGTTTAGTTTTATGGCAGGGGGCCGAGCAGTACTTC
CASSLVLWQGAEQYF
>TRBV29-1|TRBJ2-3|-|many
TGCAGCGTTCTTCTAGACACAGATACGCAGTATTTT
CSVLLDTDTQYF
>TRBV12-3/TRBV12-4|TRBJ2-3|TRBD2|few
TGTGCCAGCAGTTCAGCCGGGCCGGGACTAGCGGGAGGAGTGGATACGCAGTATTTT
CASSSAGPGLAGGVDTQYF
>TRBV2|TRBJ1-5|-|many
TGTGCCAGCAGTTCCGGCTGGACCTCCAATCAGCCCCAGCATTTT
CASSSGWTSNQPQHF
>TRBV5-1|TRBJ1-2|TRBD1|many
TGCGCCAGCAGCTTGACAGGGGGCGGAAAGGGCTACACCTTC
CASSLTGGGKGYTF
>TRBV20-1|TRBJ2-7|-|many
TGCAGTGCTAGAGATACGAAAACCTACGAGCAGTACTTC
CSARDTKTYEQYF
>TRBV5-6|TRBJ2-1|TRBD2|few
TGTGCCAGCAGCTCGACTAGCGGGGGGGCGATTCATGAGCAGTTCTTC
CASSSTSGGAIHEQFF
>TRBV2|TRBJ2-5|-|-
TGTGCCAGCAGTGTTGGGACCCAGTACTTC
CASSVGTQYF
>TRBV6-1|TRBJ2-1|TRBD2|-
TGTGCCAGCAGCGAGCGGGAGGGCCGCAATGAGCAGTTCTTC
CASSEREGRNEQFF
>TRBV5-1|TRBJ2-6|-|many
TGCGCCAGCAGCTTGATCTCTGGGGCCAACGTCCTGACTTTC
CASSLISGANVLTF
>TRBV6-5|TRBJ2-2|-|few
TGTGCCAGCAGTTACTCGAGGATCGCAGGGCGGCCCGGGGAGCTGTTTTTT
CASSYSRIAGRPGELFF
>TRBV25-1|TRBJ1-2|-|many
TGTGCCAGCAGTGAATCGGGACGGCCCTATGGCTACACCTTC
CASSESGRPYGYTF
>TRBV7-8|TRBJ1-5|TRBD1|few
TGTGCCAGCAGCCCGGGGACAGAATTTAATCAGCCCCAGCATTTT
CASSPGTEFNQPQHF
>TRBV12-3/TRBV12-4|TRBJ2-7|TRBD2|few
TGTGCCAGCAGCCTAGGACTAGCGGGGGGCATCGAGCAGTACTTC
CASSLGLAGGIEQYF
>TRBV27|TRBJ2-3|-|few
TGTGCCAGCAGCTCGAGGGGTAGCGGACTCACAGATACGCAGTATTTT
CASSSRGSGLTDTQYF
>TRBV20-1|TRBJ2-1|TRBD2|many
TGCAGTGCTAGAGATACGGGGGGGCTAGGATACAATGAGCAGTTCTTC
CSARDTGGLGYNEQFF
>TRBV2|TRBJ2-3|TRBD2|many
TGTGCCAGCGGAGGGACTAGCGGCACAGATACGCAGTATTTT
CASGGTSGTDTQYF
>TRBV3-1|TRBJ2-7|TRBD2|many
TGTGCCAGCAGCCCGGAAAAGTTAGCGGGAGCGAACTACGAGCAGTACTTC
CASSPEKLAGANYEQYF
>TRBV4-1|TRBJ1-3|-|few
TGCGCCAGCAAGGGAGTCGGAAACACCATATATTTT
CASKGVGNTIYF
>TRBV7-3|TRBJ2-5|-|-
TGTGCCAGCAGCTTATCCCCATTGGAGACCCAGTACTTC
CASSLSPLETQYF
>TRBV20-1|TRBJ2-3|TRBD2|many
TGCAGTGCTAGAGACGGCCTACTAGCGGGAGTGGATACGCAGTATTTT
CSARDGLLAGVDTQYF
>TRBV5-1|TRBJ2-7|TRBD1|-
TGCGCCAGCAGCGGACAGGGGATCGGCGAGCAGTACTTC
CASSGQGIGEQYF
>TRBV24-1|TRBJ2-5|TRBD1|-
TGTGCCACCAGTGATTGGGGACAGGGGATCGGCGAGACCCAGTACTTC
CATSDWGQGIGETQYF
>TRBV4-1|TRBJ1-2|TRBD1|many
TGCGCCAGCAGCCAAGACAGGGGGCGAGGGTATGGCTACACCTTC
CASSQDRGRGYGYTF
>TRBV7-8|TRBJ2-7|TRBD2|few
TGTGCCAGCAGCTTAAGGGCGGCCGGCGGGAGCAGCGAGCAGTACTTC
CASSLRAAGGSSEQYF
>TRBV4-1|TRBJ2-1|TRBD1|-
TGCGCCAGCAGCCAAACCGGGACAGGGCAAGGGGAGCAGTTCTTC
CASSQTGTGQGEQFF
>TRBV9|TRBJ2-1|TRBD1|-
TGTGCCAGCAGCGTCACCGGGACAGGGAGAAATGAGCAGTTCTTC
CASSVTGTGRNEQFF
>TRBV14|TRBJ2-7|TRBD2|few
TGTGCCAGCAGCCACTGGAGCGGGAGTTTTGGCGAGCAGTACTTC
CASSHWSGSFGEQYF
>TRBV29-1|TRBJ2-7|-|many
TGCAGCGTTGAAGCAACAGGTAACTCCTACGAGCAGTACTTC
CSVEATGNSYEQYF
>TRBV5-4|TRBJ2-5|TRBD2|-
TGTGCCAGCAGCTTGATTCTTGGCGGGGGAGAGACCCAGTACTTC
CASSLILGGGETQYF
>TRBV4-2|TRBJ1-1|TRBD1|many
TGTGCCAGCAGCAAGACAGGGGAGTACACTGAAGCTTTCTTT
CASSKTGEYTEAFF
>TRBV7-9|TRBJ2-7|-|many
TGTGCCAGCACCCGAGCCTACGAGCAGTACTTC
CASTRAYEQYF
>TRBV27|TRBJ2-7|TRBD2|-
TGTGCCAGCAGACCATCCGGGAGGGGGGCCCGCGGCGAGCAGTACTTC
CASRPSGRGARGEQYF
>TRBV6-5|TRBJ2-1|-|-
TGTGCCAGCAGTTACTCGGCGGATAACTCCTACAATGAGCAGTTCTTC
CASSYSADNSYNEQFF
>TRBV27|TRBJ2-7|-|many
TGTGCCAGCAGTCCCTGGGACGGGTACGAGCAGTACTTC
CASSPWDGYEQYF
>TRBV18|TRBJ1-1|-|few
TGTGCCAGCTCACCACGGACAGAGAACACTGAAGCTTTCTTT
CASSPRTENTEAFF
>TRBV20-1|TRBJ2-7|-|-
TGCAGTGCTAGAGATCTGGGGGGACCAAGCTCCTACGAGCAGTACTTC
CSARDLGGPSSYEQYF
>TRBV2|TRBJ2-7|TRBD1|many
TGTGCCAGCACCGACAGGGGGCTCACTTACGAGCAGTACTTC
CASTDRGLTYEQYF
>TRBV5-4|TRBJ2-2|-|many
TGTGCCAGCAGCGAAGGGGGGGGGAACACCGGGGAGCTGTTTTTT
CASSEGGGNTGELFF
>TRBV4-3|TRBJ2-2|-|many
TGCGCCAGCAGCCAAGGGAGAAACACCGGGGAGCTGTTTTTT
CASSQGRNTGELFF
>TRBV18|TRBJ2-7|TRBD1|-
TGTGCCAGCTCACCCGGACAGGGTTTGAGGGTCTTC
CASSPGQGLRVF
>TRBV10-3|TRBJ2-7|TRBD2|few
TGTGCCATCAGTGCGACTAGCGTGCAGAACTACGAGCAGTACTTC
CAISATSVQNYEQYF
>TRBV28|TRBJ1-5|-|many
TGTGCCAGCAGTTCCCTTTCAACTCCCACCAATCAGCCCCAGCATTTT
CASSSLSTPTNQPQHF
>TRBV11-2|TRBJ2-1|TRBD2|few
TGTGCCAGCAGCTTAGGTGGCGGGAGGGCCAACGCGCAGTTCTTC
CASSLGGGRANAQFF
>TRBV5-4|TRBJ2-3|-|-
TGTGCCAGCAGCTTGTGGCGAGATACGCAGTATTTT
CASSLWRDTQYF
>TRBV29-1|TRBJ2-5|-|many
TGCAGCGCCCGACCTGGGGGGGCTGGAGAGACCCAGTACTTC
CSARPGGAGETQYF
>TRBV12-3/TRBV12-4|TRBJ2-7|-|many
TGTGCCAGCAGTTTAGGGTCCGGGCCGAAGTACTTC
CASSLGSGPKYF